Below are 22 T cell receptor beta chains sequenced from a single sample in a study of blood T cell repertoires in COVID-19. Method: immunoSEQ multiplex PCR; TCRdb's copy keeps in-frame clones and lacks some. The sample yields some 150,000 clones, roughly 79% seen once. The sequenced sample was peripheral blood. The receptor set was obtained from a woman aged 55-70 years with active or convalescent COVID-19.

The rearrangement joins TRBV27 to TRBJ2-2; D unresolved. Germline V gene data show CDR1 as MNHEY and CDR2 as SMNVEV (reference sequence). The V and J ends lost 2 bases and 2 bases respectively, with 6 bases between them. The CDR3 is 14 residues long. This chain's CDR3 is CASSLGRNTGELFF. Here the CDR3 DNA reads TGTGCCAGCAGTTTAGGGCGAAACACCGGGGAGCTGTTTTTT.

The chain joins TRBV28 to TRBJ2-6, with a possible D match to TRBD1 (6 bases). V was trimmed by 1 base and J by 0 bases, leaving 13 bases between them. Germline V gives CDR1 MDHEN, CDR2 SYDVKM. The CDR3 contains 18 residues. The CDR3: CASSLYRDGTSGANVLTF. The CDR3 DNA reads TGTGCCAGCAGTTTATACAGGGACGGAACCTCTGGGGCCAACGTCCTGACTTTC. Full variable domain (rest looked up from reference TRBV28 and TRBJ2-6): DVKVTQSSRYLVKRTGEKVFLECVQDMDHENMFWYRQDPGLGLRLIYFSYDVKMKEKGDIPEGYSVSREKKERFSLILESASTNQTSMYLCASSLYRDGTSGANVLTFGAGSRLTVL.

The gene calls are TRBV28 and TRBJ2-1; TRBD1 agrees at 9 bases. Germline V CDR1 and CDR2: MDHEN, SYDVKM. The CDR3 covers 16 residues. The J segment lost 3 bases and the V segment lost 6 bases, leaving 9 bases of the junction unmatched. This chain's CDR3 is CASRHGTGWNYNEQFF. The CDR3 region has the DNA TGTGCCAGCAGACACGGGACAGGGTGGAACTACAATGAGCAGTTCTTC.

The V call is TRBV7-9, the J call TRBJ2-3; D possibly corresponds to TRBD2 (6 bases). Trimming stripped 1 base from V and 2 bases from J, with 10 bases between. The CDR3 is made up of 15 amino acids. Germline CDR1 SEHNR, CDR2 FQNEAQ (reference sequence). Here the CDR3 DNA reads TGTGCCAGCAGCTTAGGTCCTAGCGACACAGATACGCAGTATTTT. The encoded protein is CASSLGPSDTDTQYF.

The chain is built from TRBV19 and TRBJ2-1; TRBD2 matches at 9 bases. V lost 3 bases and J lost 9; bases outside the gene matches: 9. Looked up from germline, CDR1 is LNHDA and CDR2 is SQIVND (reference sequence). The CDR3 runs 15 residues. CDR3 sequence: CASSIAAGGFSEQFF. CDR3 sequence (DNA): TGTGCCAGTAGTATTGCGGCGGGGGGGTTTAGTGAGCAGTTCTTC.

The CDR3 sequence: CSSLMSTYGYTF. In nucleotides, the CDR3 is TGCAGCTCCTTAATGAGTACCTATGGCTACACCTTC. This chain joins TRBV29-1 and TRBJ1-2; D is undetermined. CDR1 and CDR2 (germline): SQVTM, ANQGSEA. V was pared by 8 bases and J by 4 bases, with 14 bases between. The CDR3 is made up of 12 amino acids.

This clone was picked up a small number of times. CDR3 loop: CASSPGQYNEQFF. DNA for the CDR3: TGTGCCAGCAGCCCGGGACAGTACAATGAGCAGTTCTTC. The chain uses TRBV5-4 and TRBJ2-1, with 7 bases matching TRBD1. The CDR3 has 13 residues. Germline V CDR1 and CDR2: SGHNT, YYREEE (reference sequence). Unmatched junction bases numbered 2, after V lost 4 bases and J lost 4 bases.

V gene TRBV5-4 combines with J gene TRBJ1-2, with TRBD1 matching 12 bases. In germline, CDR1 is SGHNT, CDR2 YYREEE (reference sequence). The CDR3 covers 15 residues. After removal of 5 bases from V and 7 bases from J, the junction contained 9 bases not matched to a gene. The CDR3 sequence: CASRPPGQGASGYTF. The DNA for the CDR3 is TGTGCCAGCAGGCCCCCGGGACAGGGGGCAAGTGGCTACACCTTC. The whole variable domain, filled in from reference TRBV5-4 and TRBJ1-2, reads ETGVTQSPTHLIKTRGQQVTLRCSSQSGHNTVSWYQQALGQGPQFIFQYYREEENGRGNFPPRFSGLQFPNYSSELNVNALELDDSALYLCASRPPGQGASGYTFGSGTRLTVV.

The chain recombines TRBV9 with TRBJ1-3; 7 bases agree with TRBD1. Germline V gives CDR1 SGDLS, CDR2 YYNGEE. Trimming took 4 bases from V and 2 from J; bases not matched to a gene: 6. This CDR3 spans 15 amino acids. The CDR3, as DNA: TGTGCCAGCAGCCCCAGGGGGGTGGCTGGAAACACCATATATTTT. It codes for CASSPRGVAGNTIYF.

The chain links TRBV7-9 to TRBJ2-7; tentative D call: TRBD2 (6 bases). The germline V gene has CDR1 SEHNR and CDR2 FQNEAQ (reference sequence). The length of the CDR3 is 16 residues. The ends were cut back, 1 base at V and 0 bases at J, with 13 bases in the middle. The CDR3 DNA sequence: TGTGCCAGCAGCTTAGGCTCGAGCGGGTACTCCTACGAGCAGTACTTC. Its protein product is CASSLGSSGYSYEQYF.

The rearrangement joins TRBV6-5 to TRBJ1-1, with 7 bases lining up with TRBD1. The CDR3 loop spans 13 amino acids. Germline trimming cut 7 bases from V and 3 bases from J; bases unmatched to any gene: 5. Germline V lookup: CDR1 MNHEY, CDR2 SVGAGI. The CDR3 here is CASKTRGDTEAFF. The CDR3 DNA is TGTGCCAGCAAAACCAGGGGGGACACTGAAGCTTTCTTT.

The genes are TRBV15 and TRBJ1-4; the match to TRBD1 covers 8 bases. Germline lookup yields CDR1 LNHNV and CDR2 YYDKDF (reference sequence). The CDR3 contains 15 residues. V was pared by 2 bases and J by 10 bases, with 9 bases of the junction left unmatched. Here the CDR3 DNA reads TGTGCCACCAGCAGATCACGGGACAGGTTTGGAAAACTGTTTTTT. This codes for CATSRSRDRFGKLFF.

V usage is TRBV28 and J usage is TRBJ1-2, with 8 positions matching TRBD1. Trimming removed 4 bases from V and 4 bases from J; junction bases left unmatched: 11. Germline V CDR1 and CDR2: MDHEN, SYDVKM. This CDR3 comprises 16 residues. CDR3 coding DNA: TGTGCCAGCAGTTCCCAGGGGGCGGTACAGGGCTATGGCTACACCTTC. It is translated as CASSSQGAVQGYGYTF.

The table lists this clone with a count of one. The V and J genes are TRBV3-1 (or the pseudogene TRBV3-2) and TRBJ2-1; 8 bases map to TRBD1. After removal of 6 bases from V and 8 bases from J, the junction contained 15 bases not matched to a gene. The CDR3 has 16 residues. The V gene's germline CDR1 is LGHDT and CDR2 YNNKEL (reference sequence). CDR3 sequence: CASSRRRRDRYHEQFF. CDR3 DNA sequence: TGTGCCAGCAGTCGAAGACGCCGGGACAGGTACCATGAGCAGTTCTTC.

This clone was detected only once. This chain uses TRBV5-4 with TRBJ2-3, with no clear D. There are 16 residues in the CDR3. Trimming removed 0 bases at V and 0 bases at J, with 11 bases between. Germline loops: CDR1 SGHNT, CDR2 YYREEE (reference sequence). CDR3: CASSLEGALSTDTQYF. The CDR3 DNA sequence: TGTGCCAGCAGCTTGGAAGGAGCGTTGAGCACAGATACGCAGTATTTT.

The chain uses TRBV24-1 and TRBJ2-1; 14 nucleotides agree with TRBD2. This CDR3 is 16 amino acids long. The trim removed 2 bases at V and 8 bases at J, leaving 4 bases unmatched. Germline CDR1 is KGHDR and CDR2 is SFDVKD. The CDR3 DNA reads TGTGCCACCAGTGATTGGGGACTAGCGGGAGTATATGAGCAGTTCTTC. Its translation: CATSDWGLAGVYEQFF.

The chain links TRBV5-1 to TRBJ2-7; 7 bases map to TRBD1. The germline gives CDR1 SGHRS, CDR2 YFSETQ. V lost 0 bases and J lost 2; bases outside the gene matches: 8. This CDR3 has 16 amino acids. The CDR3 nucleotides are TGCGCCAGCAGCTTGGAGGGGACAGACGCAGCCTACGAGCAGTACTTC. The encoded protein is CASSLEGTDAAYEQYF.

This chain joins TRBV30 and TRBJ2-2, with 8 bases lining up with TRBD2. The V gene's germline CDR1 is GTSNPN and CDR2 SVGIG (reference sequence). Germline trimming cut 2 bases from V and 6 bases from J; bases unmatched to any gene: 5. CDR3 length equals 14 residues. CDR3 sequence: CAWSRGRSAGELFF. DNA for the CDR3: TGTGCCTGGAGTCGCGGGAGGAGTGCCGGGGAGCTGTTTTTT.

The chain employs TRBV28 and TRBJ1-4, with 9 bases matching TRBD1. Germline-derived CDR1 and CDR2 are MDHEN and SYDVKM. This CDR3 contains 15 residues. V was pared by 4 bases and J by 7 bases, with 7 bases of the junction left unmatched. The CDR3 DNA sequence: TGTGCCAGCAGTTCCCGACAGGGGGGGACTGAAAAACTGTTTTTT. Protein product: CASSSRQGGTEKLFF.

The chain has TRBV28 and TRBJ1-2, with 8 nucleotides matching TRBD1. The germline CDR1 and CDR2 sequences are MDHEN and SYDVKM. This CDR3 has 12 residues. V shed 8 bases and J 2 bases; nucleotides not matched to a gene: 1. The CDR3 protein is CASHRGNYGYTF. The CDR3 DNA reads as TGTGCCAGCCACAGGGGGAACTATGGCTACACCTTC.

This clone was recorded a few times. The V call is TRBV7-9, the J call TRBJ1-1; D unclear. Between the trimmed V and J ends, which lost 7 bases and 6 bases, there was a span of 12 bases. This CDR3 has 12 residues. Germline V gene sequence: CDR1 SEHNR, CDR2 FQNEAQ (reference sequence). This chain's CDR3 is CASTFGVSEAFF. DNA of the CDR3: TGTGCCAGCACCTTCGGTGTATCTGAAGCTTTCTTT. Combining the CDR3 with reference TRBV7-9 and TRBJ1-1 gives the whole variable domain DTGVSQNPRHKITKRGQNVTFRCDPISEHNRLYWYRQTLGQGPEFLTYFQNEAQLEKSRLLSDRFSAERPKGSFSTLEIQRTEQGDSAMYLCASTFGVSEAFFGQGTRLTVV.

The genes are TRBV3-1 (or the pseudogene TRBV3-2) and TRBJ2-5; D call uncertain. V was cut by 6 bases and J by 0 bases, with 5 bases left in between. This CDR3 is 12 amino acids long. Germline values: CDR1 LGHDT, CDR2 YNNKEL (reference sequence). The CDR3 DNA reads as TGTGCCAGCAGGCGGAACCAAGAGACCCAGTACTTC. Its translation is CASRRNQETQYF.